This entry describes one T cell receptor beta chain. The data stem from a study of identical twins. The V end was cut by 6 bases, the J end by 1 base, with 11 bases between. Germline V gene lookup returns CDR1 DFQATT and CDR2 SNEGSKA (reference sequence). The CDR3 is 13 residues long. Each CDR3 protein gets one entry after TCRdb re-called the 5' RACE reads with MiXCR. Among about 720,000 distinct CDR3 sequences listed, 15% to 20% were seen once. This sample was also put to use in a study of T cells expressing NK-cell markers. As that study records: Sorted CD3+CD56-NKG2C+, CD3+CD56+NKG2C- and CD3+CD56+NKG2C+ T cells were the source of the TCR beta repertoires. The study sequenced eight donors, seven HCMV-seropositive and one seronegative.

This clonotype was sampled from a woman aged 18-30 years in good health. The chain uses TRBV20-1 and TRBJ2-3; a weak D match, TRBD1 (7 bases). The sample consisted of PBMCs. The CDR3 loop reads CSARDSGTDTQYF. As DNA, the CDR3 is TGCAGTGCGCGGGACAGTGGCACAGATACGCAGTATTTT.